What follows describes a single T cell receptor beta chain. It lacks a known antigen. Qualities for individual bases were not recorded, and no much larger clone is one base off. Whole blood was collected in K2EDTA tubes by collaborating institutions according to the institutions' own protocols. Collaborator samples were shipped for TCRbeta analysis as frozen whole blood, isolated PBMCs, or DNA extracted from either sample type. The data derive from a study of blood T cell repertoires in COVID-19 (dated by TCRdb to the early 2020s). Regarding the study in general: Samples covering the acute and convalescent phases of COVID-19 were provided by collaborators in the United States, Italy and Spain. A freely available public database, intended as a resource for researchers studying the immune response to SARS-CoV-2, is where the repertoires were released. The material from the prospective study consisted of cDNA or gDNA derived from T cells, B-cell-depleted T cells, or PBMCs. Where HLA class I and class II types were available, the types were taken from metadata supplied by the sample provider, not from assay-based typing. The dataset comprised deeply sampled blood TCRbeta repertoires from subjects exposed to, actively infected with, or recovered from COVID-19. Samples were obtained from the ongoing ImmuneRACE study (first 160 participants) and from about 1,300 subjects provided by 6 global collaborators. Sample metadata almost always included a de-identified subject ID, COVID-19 status, age in years and sex.

The CDR3 sequence holds 15 residues, the cysteine and phenylalanine included. Only the CDR3 DNA is retained, 45 bases long and in frame from the first base. V is clipped by 0 bases and J by 4 bases, and the sequence between their germline boundaries is 12 bases long. The germline V gene specifies LGHNA as CDR1 and YSLEER as CDR2. TCRbeta CDR3 regions were amplified from genomic DNA by means of the immunoSEQ Assay, a bias-controlled multiplex PCR. Processing in the source paper ran as follows. The number of nucleated cells in each sample was estimated by amplification of reference gene primers within the assay. Sequence reads were collapsed and filtered to measure the absolute abundance of every unique TCRbeta CDR3 rearrangement. For each sample, productive Simpson clonality was calculated as the square root of Simpson's diversity index over productive rearrangements. Not all clones reach the TCRdb copy of this immuneACCESS table, which keeps in-frame sequences only. Checked studies attribute under half of the gap to unresolved V genes and leave the rest unexplained. V and J calls and clone size are copied from that table; D and trimming were computed from the DNA. This sample gives 64,000 or so clones in total; 65% to 80% of them show up just once. The ten largest clones add up to around 9.7% of the sample.

Points the paper makes about the study in general: The quantity of clinical and demographic metadata differed by source and by participant and was supplied without curation.

This TCR was sampled from a human donor in a cohort sampled during active COVID-19. Sequencing was carried out using peripheral blood. The V gene is TRBV4-3 and the J gene is TRBJ1-1, with TRBD1 perhaps the D gene, on 6 matching bases. DNA sequence: TGCGCCAGCAGCCAAGATAACAGGGTAATCACTGAAGCTTTCTTT. Translation gives CASSQDNRVITEAFF.